This record looks at one TCR beta chain sequence and its context. Its antigen is unknown. The data derive from a study of CD8 T cells in ankylosing spondylitis. CDR3 length: 15 residues. The V end was cut by 6 bases, the J end by 4 bases, with 18 bases between. TCRdb called the 5' RACE reads again in MiXCR, with one record for every CDR3 protein. Altogether fewer than 400,000 distinct CDR3 sequences are present, 8% being singletons, with the ten largest covering approximately 14%. General observations from the study: Some motif variants had been reported before (in reactive arthritis synovial fluid and blood). For ankylosing spondylitis blood, a TCR beta motif of about eight highly homologous variants appeared characteristic. Disease-linked clones reportedly showed significant enrichment in matched ankylosing spondylitis synovial fluid.

The chain combines TRBV12-3 or TRBV12-4 with TRBJ1-1, with TRBD1 as a possible D gene (5 bases). Source material: blood, either unsorted or a sorted T cell fraction (not recorded which). The receptor was derived from a male donor with ankylosing spondylitis. The CDR3 spells CASRLQETGATEAFF. CDR3 nucleotides: TGTGCCAGCAGGTTACAGGAAACTGGGGCCACTGAAGCTTTCTTT.